This is a list of T cell receptor beta chains from one sample in a study of patients and donors after allogeneic stem cell transplantation. TCRdb fed the RT-PCR reads into MiXCR, producing one record per CDR3 protein. The sample carries a few hundred thousand distinct CDR3 sequences, over 30% recorded once. Sequencing was carried out using blood, either unsorted or a sorted T cell fraction (not recorded which). These receptors were taken from a human donor who was either an allogeneic HSCT recipient or a stem cell or donor lymphocyte infusion donor (not recorded which). It is not recorded whose cells these are; they may come from a transplant donor. CDR3s include the opening cysteine and the closing phenylalanine or tryptophan.

v_gene	j_gene	CDR3aa
TRBV5-1	TRBJ1-1	CASSLSGQGVPEAFF
TRBV11-2	TRBJ1-6	CASSLEWSNSPLHF
TRBV5-6	TRBJ2-1	CASSLRTRNEQFF
TRBV6-5	TRBJ1-5	CASSRGGPYSNQPQHF
TRBV6-6	TRBJ2-7	CASRHGALSYEQYF
TRBV5-4	TRBJ1-1	CASSPPWGGLGTEAFF
TRBV28	TRBJ2-7	CASSLFLTGRAYEQYF
TRBV12-3/TRBV12-4	TRBJ1-4	CASSPRGVEKLFF
TRBV5-1	TRBJ1-5	CASSFLGNQPQHF
TRBV18	TRBJ1-5	CASSQNSNQPQHF
TRBV9	TRBJ2-5	CASSVGASGRETQYF
TRBV27	TRBJ1-2	CASSFNGQKNYGYTF